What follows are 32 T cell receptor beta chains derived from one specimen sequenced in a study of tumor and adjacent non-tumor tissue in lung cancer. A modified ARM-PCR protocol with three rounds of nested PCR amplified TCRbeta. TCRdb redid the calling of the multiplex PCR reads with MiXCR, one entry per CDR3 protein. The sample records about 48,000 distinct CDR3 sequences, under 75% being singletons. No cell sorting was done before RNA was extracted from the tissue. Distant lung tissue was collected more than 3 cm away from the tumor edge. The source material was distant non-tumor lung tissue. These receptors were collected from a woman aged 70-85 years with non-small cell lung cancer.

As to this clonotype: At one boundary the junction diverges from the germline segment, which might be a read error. CDR3 region: CVSTLYEGTQYF. The CDR3, as DNA: TGTGTCAGCACCCTTTATGAAGGTACGCAGTATTTT. The chain couples TRBV11-2 to TRBJ2-3; D gene ambiguous. There are 12 residues in the CDR3. Per the germline V gene, CDR1 is SGHAT and CDR2 is FQNNGV.

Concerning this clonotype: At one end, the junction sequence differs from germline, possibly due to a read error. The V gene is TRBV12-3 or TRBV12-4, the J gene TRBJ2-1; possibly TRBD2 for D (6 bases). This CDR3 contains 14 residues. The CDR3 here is CTSSLSLGQGGDFF. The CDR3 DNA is TGTACCAGCAGTTTATCTCTAGGCCAAGGAGGGGATTTCTTC.

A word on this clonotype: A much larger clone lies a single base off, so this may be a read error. As DNA, the CDR3 is TGTGCCAGCAGCTTAGCGCTCTCGACGGAGCTCAATCAGACCCAGCATTTT. Amino acid sequence: CASSLALSTELNQTQHF. The V and J genes are TRBV7-8 and TRBJ1-5; no clear D gene. CDR3 length: 17 amino acids. The germline CDR1 and CDR2 sequences are SGHVS and FQNEAQ.

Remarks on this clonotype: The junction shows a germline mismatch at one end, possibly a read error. In DNA form, the CDR3 reads TGCAACGTTGAGGCTAGCGGAGCACAAGAGGCCCAGTACTTC. It translates to CNVEASGAQEAQYF. J is TRBJ2-5 and V is TRBV29-1; 7 bases line up with TRBD2. The CDR3 contains 14 residues. CDR1 is SQVTM and CDR2 is ANQGSEA in the germline V gene.

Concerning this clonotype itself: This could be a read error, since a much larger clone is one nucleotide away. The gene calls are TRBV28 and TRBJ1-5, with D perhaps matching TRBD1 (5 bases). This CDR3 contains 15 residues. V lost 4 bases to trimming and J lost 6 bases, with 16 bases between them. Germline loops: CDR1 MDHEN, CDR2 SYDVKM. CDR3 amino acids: CASSSGTSYGQPQHF. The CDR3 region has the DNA TGTGCCAGCAGTTCAGGGACCTCCTACGGTCAGCCCCAGCATTTT.

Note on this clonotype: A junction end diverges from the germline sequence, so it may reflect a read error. The CDR3 nucleotides are TGTGCCAACAGTTCGGGACAGGGTTACGAGCTGTACTTC. It encodes CANSSGQGYELYF. V gene TRBV6-5 combines with J gene TRBJ2-7, with 9 nucleotides matching TRBD1. The CDR3 consists of 13 residues. The germline V gene has CDR1 MNHEY and CDR2 SVGAGI.

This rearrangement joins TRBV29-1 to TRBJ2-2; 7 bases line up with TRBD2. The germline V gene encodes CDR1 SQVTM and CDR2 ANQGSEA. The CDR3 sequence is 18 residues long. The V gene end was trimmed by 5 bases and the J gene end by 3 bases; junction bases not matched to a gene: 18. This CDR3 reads CSVSSRLVGGVDTGELFF. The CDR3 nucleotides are TGCAGCGTTTCCAGTAGACTAGTGGGAGGGGTAGACACCGGGGAGCTGTTTTTT.

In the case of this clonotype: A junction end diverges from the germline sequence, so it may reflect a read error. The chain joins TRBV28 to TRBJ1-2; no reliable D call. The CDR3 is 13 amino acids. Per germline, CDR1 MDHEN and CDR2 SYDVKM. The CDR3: CASIPGGGYSYAF. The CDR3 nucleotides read TGTGCCAGCATCCCGGGAGGCGGCTATAGCTACGCCTTC.

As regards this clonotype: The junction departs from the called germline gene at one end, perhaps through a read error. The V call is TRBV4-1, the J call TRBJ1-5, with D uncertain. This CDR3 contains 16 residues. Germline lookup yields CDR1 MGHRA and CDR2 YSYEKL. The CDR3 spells CASIQVAIGVDQPQHF. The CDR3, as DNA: TGCGCCAGCATCCAAGTCGCTATCGGGGTGGATCAGCCCCAGCATTTT.

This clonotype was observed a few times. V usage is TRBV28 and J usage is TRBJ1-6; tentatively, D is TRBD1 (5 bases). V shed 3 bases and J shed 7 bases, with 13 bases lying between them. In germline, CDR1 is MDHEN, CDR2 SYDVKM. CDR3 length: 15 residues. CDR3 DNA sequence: TGTGCCAGCAGTTTGTCGCAGGGAGGCAATTCACCCCTCCACTTT. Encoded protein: CASSLSQGGNSPLHF.

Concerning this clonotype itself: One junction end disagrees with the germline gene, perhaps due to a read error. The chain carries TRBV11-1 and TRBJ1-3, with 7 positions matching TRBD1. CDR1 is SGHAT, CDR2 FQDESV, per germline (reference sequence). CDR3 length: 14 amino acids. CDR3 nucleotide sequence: TGTCCCAGCAGCATAGACAGGGCTGGAAACACTATATATTTT. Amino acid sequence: CPSSIDRAGNTIYF.

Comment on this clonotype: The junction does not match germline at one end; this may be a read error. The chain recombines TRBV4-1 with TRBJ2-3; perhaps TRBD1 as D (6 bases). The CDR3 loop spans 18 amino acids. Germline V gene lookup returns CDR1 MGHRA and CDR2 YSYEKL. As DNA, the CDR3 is TGCGCCAGTAGCCAAGGCCATCTCCGGCACAGGGTCGTGCATACGCAGTATTTT. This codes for CASSQGHLRHRVVHTQYF.

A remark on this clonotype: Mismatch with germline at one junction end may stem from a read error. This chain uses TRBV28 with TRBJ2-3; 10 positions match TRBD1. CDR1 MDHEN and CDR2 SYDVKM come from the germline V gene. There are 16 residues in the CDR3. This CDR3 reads CASSNRDRGATDTQYF. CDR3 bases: TGTGCCAGCAGTAACCGGGACAGGGGAGCGACAGATACACAGTATTTT.

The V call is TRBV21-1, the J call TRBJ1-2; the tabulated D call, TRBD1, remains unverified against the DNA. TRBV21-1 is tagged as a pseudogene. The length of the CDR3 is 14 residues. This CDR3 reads CASSNFSGDKGYTF. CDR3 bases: TGTGCCAGCAGCAATTTTTCAGGGGATAAGGGCTACACCTTC.

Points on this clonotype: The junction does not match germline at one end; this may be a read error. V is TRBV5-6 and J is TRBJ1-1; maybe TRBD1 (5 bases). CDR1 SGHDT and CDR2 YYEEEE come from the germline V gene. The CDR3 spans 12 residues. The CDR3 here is CASSSSSREPFF. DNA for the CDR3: TGTGCTAGCAGCTCCTCTTCCAGGGAACCTTTCTTT.

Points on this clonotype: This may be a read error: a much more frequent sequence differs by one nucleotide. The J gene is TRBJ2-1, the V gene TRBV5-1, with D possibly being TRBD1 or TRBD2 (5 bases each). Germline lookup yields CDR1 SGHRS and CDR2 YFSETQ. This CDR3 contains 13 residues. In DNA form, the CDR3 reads TGCGTCAGCAGCAAAGGGACCAACAATGAGCAGTTCTTC. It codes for CVSSKGTNNEQFF.

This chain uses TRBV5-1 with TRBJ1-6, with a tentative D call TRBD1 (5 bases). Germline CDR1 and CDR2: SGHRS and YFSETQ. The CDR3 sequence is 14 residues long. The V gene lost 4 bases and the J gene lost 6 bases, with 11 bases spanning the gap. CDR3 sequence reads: CASSVTAFNSPLHF. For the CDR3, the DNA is TGCGCCAGCAGCGTGACAGCTTTTAATTCACCCCTCCACTTT.

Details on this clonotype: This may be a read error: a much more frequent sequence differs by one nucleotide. This chain's CDR3 is CANSLTSGRAGETQYF. As DNA, the CDR3 is TGTGCCAACAGCCTCACTAGCGGGAGGGCCGGGGAGACCCAGTACTTC. The rearrangement uses TRBV13 and TRBJ2-5, with 13 bases aligning to TRBD2. The CDR3 is made up of 16 amino acids. Germline V gene sequence: CDR1 PRHDT, CDR2 FYEKMQ (reference sequence).

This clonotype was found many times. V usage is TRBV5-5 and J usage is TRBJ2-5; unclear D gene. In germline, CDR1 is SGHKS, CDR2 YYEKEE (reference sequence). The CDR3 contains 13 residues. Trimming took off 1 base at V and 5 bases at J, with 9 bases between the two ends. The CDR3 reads CASSLNRRETQYF. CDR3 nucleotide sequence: TGTGCCAGCAGCTTGAACAGACGGGAGACCCAGTACTTC.

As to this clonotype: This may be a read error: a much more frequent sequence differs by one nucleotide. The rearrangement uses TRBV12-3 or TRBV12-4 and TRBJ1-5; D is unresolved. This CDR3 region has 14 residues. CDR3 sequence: CASSFLTPNRPQHF. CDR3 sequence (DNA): TGTGCCAGCAGTTTTTTAACCCCCAATCGGCCCCAGCATTTT.

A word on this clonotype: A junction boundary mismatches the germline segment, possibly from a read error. As DNA, the CDR3 is TGTGCCAGCAGTTCCCGGGCCGGAGGAAACACCGGGGAGCTGTCTTTT. Protein sequence: CASSSRAGGNTGELSF. This chain links TRBV12-3 or TRBV12-4 with TRBJ2-2; maybe TRBD2 (5 bases). This CDR3 is built from 16 residues.

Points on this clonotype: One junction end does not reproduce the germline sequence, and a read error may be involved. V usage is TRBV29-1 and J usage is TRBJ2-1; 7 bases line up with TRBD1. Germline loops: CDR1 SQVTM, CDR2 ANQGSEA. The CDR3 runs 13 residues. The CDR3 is CSVTITGDNVQFF. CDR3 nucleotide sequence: TGCAGTGTTACAATAACAGGGGACAATGTGCAGTTCTTC.

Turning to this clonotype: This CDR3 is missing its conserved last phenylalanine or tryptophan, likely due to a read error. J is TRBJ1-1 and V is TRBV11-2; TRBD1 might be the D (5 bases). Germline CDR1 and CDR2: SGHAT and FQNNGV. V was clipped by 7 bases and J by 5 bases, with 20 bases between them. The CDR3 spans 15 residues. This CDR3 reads CASIEPGRPKTEAFY. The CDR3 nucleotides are TGTGCCAGCATCGAACCGGGACGGCCGAAGACTGAAGCTTTCTAT.

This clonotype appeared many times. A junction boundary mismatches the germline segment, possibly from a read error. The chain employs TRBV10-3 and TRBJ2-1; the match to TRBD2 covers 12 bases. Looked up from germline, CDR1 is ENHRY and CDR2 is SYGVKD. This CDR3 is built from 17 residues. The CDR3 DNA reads TGTGTCATCAGGCCGACTAGCGGGAGCCTAGGGGACAATGAGCAGTTCTTC. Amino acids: CVIRPTSGSLGDNEQFF.

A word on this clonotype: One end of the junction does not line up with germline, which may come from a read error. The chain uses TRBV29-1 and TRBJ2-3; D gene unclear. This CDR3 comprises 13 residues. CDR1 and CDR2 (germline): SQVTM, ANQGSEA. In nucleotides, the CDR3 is TGCAGCGTTCACTCCAAGAGCACAGATATGCAGTATTTT. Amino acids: CSVHSKSTDMQYF.

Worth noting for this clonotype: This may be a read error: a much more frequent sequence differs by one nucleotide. The CDR3 reads CACSLAGGGTGELFF. The CDR3 region has the DNA TGTGCCTGCAGCTTAGCAGGGGGAGGCACCGGGGAGCTGTTTTTT. The V gene is TRBV13, the J gene TRBJ2-2; tentatively, D is TRBD1 (7 bases). Germline values: CDR1 PRHDT, CDR2 FYEKMQ (reference sequence). The CDR3 is 15 residues long. Complete variable domain (other parts from reference TRBV13 and TRBJ2-2): AAGVIQSPRHLIKEKRETATLKCYPIPRHDTVYWYQQGPGQDPQFLISFYEKMQSDKGSIPDRFSAQQFSDYHSELNMSSLELGDSALYFCACSLAGGGTGELFFGEGSRLTVL.

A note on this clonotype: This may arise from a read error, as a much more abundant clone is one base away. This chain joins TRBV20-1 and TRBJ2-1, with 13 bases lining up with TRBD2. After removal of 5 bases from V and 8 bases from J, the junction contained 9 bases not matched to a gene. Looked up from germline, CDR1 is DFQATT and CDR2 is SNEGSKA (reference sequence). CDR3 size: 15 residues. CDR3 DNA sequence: TGCAGTGCTTTGACTAGCGGGAGGAATGGTGATGAGCAGTTCTTC. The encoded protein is CSALTSGRNGDEQFF.

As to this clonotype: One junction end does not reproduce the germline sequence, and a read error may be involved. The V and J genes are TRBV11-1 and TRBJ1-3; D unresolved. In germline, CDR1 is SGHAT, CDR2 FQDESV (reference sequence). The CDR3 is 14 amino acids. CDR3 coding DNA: TGTGACGGCAGCTTATCGATCTCTGGAATCACCATATATTTT. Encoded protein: CDGSLSISGITIYF.

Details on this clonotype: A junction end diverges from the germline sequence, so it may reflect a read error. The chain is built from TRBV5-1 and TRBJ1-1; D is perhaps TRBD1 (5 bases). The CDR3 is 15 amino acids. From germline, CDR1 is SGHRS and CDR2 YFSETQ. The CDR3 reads CTSRMRLGQNTEAFF. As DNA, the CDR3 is TGCACCAGCAGGATGAGATTGGGGCAGAACACTGAAGCTTTCTTT.

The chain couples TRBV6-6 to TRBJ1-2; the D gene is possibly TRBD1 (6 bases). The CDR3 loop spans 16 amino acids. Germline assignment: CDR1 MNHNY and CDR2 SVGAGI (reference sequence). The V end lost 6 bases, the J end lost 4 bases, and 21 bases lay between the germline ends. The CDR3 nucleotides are TGTGCCAGCAGCTCAGCTTCCGGGATGGGGGCCTATGGCTACACCTTC. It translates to CASSSASGMGAYGYTF.

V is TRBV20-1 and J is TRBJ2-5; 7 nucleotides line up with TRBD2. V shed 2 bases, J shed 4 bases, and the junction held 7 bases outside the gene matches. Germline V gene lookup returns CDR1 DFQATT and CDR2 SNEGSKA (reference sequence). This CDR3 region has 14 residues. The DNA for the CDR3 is TGCAGTGCTAGAATGGGAGGGCGGTCAGAGACCCAGTACTTC. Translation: CSARMGGRSETQYF.

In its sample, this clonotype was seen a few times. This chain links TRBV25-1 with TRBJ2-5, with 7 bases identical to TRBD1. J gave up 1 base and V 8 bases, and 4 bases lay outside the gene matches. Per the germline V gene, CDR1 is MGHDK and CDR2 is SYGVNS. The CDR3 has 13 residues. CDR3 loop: CASRGQVQETQYF. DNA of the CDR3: TGTGCCAGCCGAGGACAGGTCCAAGAGACCCAGTACTTC.